This T cell receptor beta chain was documented in a study of blood T cell repertoires in COVID-19. On the study more broadly: Whether acute or convalescent, the COVID-19 samples came from the United States, Italy and Spain.

Original methodology: Amplified reference gene primers provided the basis for estimating nucleated cell counts. Assay used: immunoSEQ multiplex PCR; TCRdb lists only in-frame clones, some missing. The V and J calls and clone size come from that table; D and trimming were worked out from the DNA. Of under 250,000 clones listed, 85% are singletons. After removal of 5 bases from V and 3 bases from J, the junction contained 11 bases not matched to a gene. The CDR3 covers 16 residues. Germline V lookup: CDR1 SGHTA, CDR2 FQGNSA. Sample: peripheral blood. The chain links TRBV7-2 to TRBJ1-1; 8 bases align to TRBD1. The receptor comes from a woman aged 55-70 years with active or convalescent COVID-19. CDR3 nucleotide sequence: TGTGCCAGCAGCCATTTTCGGACAGGGTCCGACACTGAAGCTTTCTTT. As protein: CASSHFRTGSDTEAFF.